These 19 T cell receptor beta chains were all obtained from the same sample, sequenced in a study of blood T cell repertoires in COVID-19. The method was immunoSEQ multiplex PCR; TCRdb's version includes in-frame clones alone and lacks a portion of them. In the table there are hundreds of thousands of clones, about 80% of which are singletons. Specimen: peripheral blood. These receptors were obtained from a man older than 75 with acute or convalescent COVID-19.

The CDR3 bases are TGTGCCAGCAGCCCCCAGGGAGTTCGGGGGAATTCACCCCTCCACTTT. Its translation: CASSPQGVRGNSPLHF. The V gene is TRBV7-2, the J gene TRBJ1-6; tentative D call: TRBD1 (5 bases). V lost 5 bases to trimming and J lost 7 bases, with 18 bases between them. This CDR3 is built from 16 residues. From germline, CDR1 is SGHTA and CDR2 FQGNSA.

CDR3 coding DNA: TGTGCCAGTAGTCCCTGGTTCCGGGACAGGGGCACTGAAGCTTTCTTT. Translation gives CASSPWFRDRGTEAFF. This chain connects TRBV19 to TRBJ1-1; TRBD1 matches at 10 bases. Germline lookup yields CDR1 LNHDA and CDR2 SQIVND (reference sequence). There are 16 residues in the CDR3. Trimming took 5 bases from V and 4 from J; bases not matched to a gene: 10.

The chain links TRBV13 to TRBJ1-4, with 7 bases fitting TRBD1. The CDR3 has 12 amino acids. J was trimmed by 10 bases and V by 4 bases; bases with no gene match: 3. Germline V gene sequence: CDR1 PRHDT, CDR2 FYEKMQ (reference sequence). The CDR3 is CASSYRGGKLFF. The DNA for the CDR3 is TGTGCCAGCAGCTACAGGGGCGGAAAACTGTTTTTT.

CDR3 nucleotides: TGTGCCAGCAGCCTGACAGGGCGGGAGACCCAGTACTTC. As protein: CASSLTGRETQYF. The chain is built from TRBV5-4 and TRBJ2-5; 7 bases map to TRBD1. The V gene end was trimmed by 4 bases and the J gene end by 5 bases; junction bases not matched to a gene: 5. CDR1 and CDR2 from the germline V gene are SGHNT and YYREEE (reference sequence). This CDR3 contains 13 residues.

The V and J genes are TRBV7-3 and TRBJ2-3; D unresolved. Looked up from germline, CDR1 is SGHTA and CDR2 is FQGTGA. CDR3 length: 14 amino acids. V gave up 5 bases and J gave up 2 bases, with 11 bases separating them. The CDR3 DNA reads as TGTGCCAGCAGCCTACTAACCAACACAGATACGCAGTATTTT. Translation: CASSLLTNTDTQYF.

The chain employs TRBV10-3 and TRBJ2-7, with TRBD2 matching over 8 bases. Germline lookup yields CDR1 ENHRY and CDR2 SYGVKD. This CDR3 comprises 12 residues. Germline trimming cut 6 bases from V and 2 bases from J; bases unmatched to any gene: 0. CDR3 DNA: TGTGCCATCAGCGGGGGGGCCTACGAGCAGTACTTC. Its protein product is CAISGGAYEQYF.

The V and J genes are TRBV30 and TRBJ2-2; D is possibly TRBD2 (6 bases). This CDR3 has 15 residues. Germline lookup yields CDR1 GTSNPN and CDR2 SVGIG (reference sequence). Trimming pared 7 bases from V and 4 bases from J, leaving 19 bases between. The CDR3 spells CAYLPGSRGTGELFF. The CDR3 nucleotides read TGTGCCTACCTCCCCGGGAGCCGAGGCACCGGGGAGCTGTTTTTT.

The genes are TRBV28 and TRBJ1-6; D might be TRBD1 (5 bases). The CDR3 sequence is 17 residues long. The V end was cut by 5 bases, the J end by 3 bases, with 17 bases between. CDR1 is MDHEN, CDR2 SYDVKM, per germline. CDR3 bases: TGTGCCAGCAGTCCCAGGGACTTCGCTATCTATAATTCACCCCTCCACTTT. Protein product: CASSPRDFAIYNSPLHF.

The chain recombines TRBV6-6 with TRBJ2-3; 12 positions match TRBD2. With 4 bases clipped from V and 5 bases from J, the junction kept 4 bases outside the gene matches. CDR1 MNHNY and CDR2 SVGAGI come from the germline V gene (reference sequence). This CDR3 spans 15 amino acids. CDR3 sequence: CASSSSGGAGDTQYF. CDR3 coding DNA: TGTGCCAGCAGTTCTAGCGGGGGGGCTGGAGATACGCAGTATTTT.

The chain's CDR3 is CASSLGTGDEKLFF. CDR3 DNA: TGCGCCAGCAGCTTAGGGACAGGGGATGAAAAACTGTTTTTT. This rearrangement joins TRBV5-1 to TRBJ1-4, with 10 positions matching TRBD1. This CDR3 comprises 14 residues. The J segment lost 6 bases and the V segment lost 2 bases, leaving 1 base of the junction unmatched. CDR1 and CDR2 from the germline V gene are SGHRS and YFSETQ. The full variable domain, completed using reference TRBV5-1 and TRBJ1-4, is KAGVTQTPRYLIKTRGQQVTLSCSPISGHRSVSWYQQTPGQGLQFLFEYFSETQRNKGNFPGRFSGRQFSNSRSEMNVSTLELGDSALYLCASSLGTGDEKLFFGSGTQLSVL.

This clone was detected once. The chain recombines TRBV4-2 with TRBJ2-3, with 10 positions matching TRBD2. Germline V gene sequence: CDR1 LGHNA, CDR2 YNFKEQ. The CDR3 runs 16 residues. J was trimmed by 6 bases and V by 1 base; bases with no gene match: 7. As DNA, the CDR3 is TGTGCCAGCAGCCAAGCGAGCGGGGGGGCGGGTGATACGCAGTATTTT. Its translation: CASSQASGGAGDTQYF.

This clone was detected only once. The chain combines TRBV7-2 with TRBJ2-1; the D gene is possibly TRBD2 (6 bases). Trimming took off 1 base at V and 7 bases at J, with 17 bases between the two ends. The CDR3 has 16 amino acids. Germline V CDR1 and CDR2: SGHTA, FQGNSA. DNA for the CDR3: TGTGCCAGCAGCTTAGGACCTAGCGCGTTCGGGAATGAGCAGTTCTTC. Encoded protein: CASSLGPSAFGNEQFF.

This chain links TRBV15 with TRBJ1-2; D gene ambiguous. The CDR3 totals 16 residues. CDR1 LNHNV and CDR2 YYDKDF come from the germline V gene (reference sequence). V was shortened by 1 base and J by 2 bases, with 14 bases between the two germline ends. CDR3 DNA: TGTGCCACCAGCAGAGGTAAGAGGGCGCCGAACTATGGCTACACCTTC. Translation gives CATSRGKRAPNYGYTF.

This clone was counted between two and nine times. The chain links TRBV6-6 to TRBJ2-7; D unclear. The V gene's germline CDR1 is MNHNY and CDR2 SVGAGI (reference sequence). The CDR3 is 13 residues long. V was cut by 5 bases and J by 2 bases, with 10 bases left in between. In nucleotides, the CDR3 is TGTGCCAGCAGTCCCCAGTCCCCCTACGAGCAGTACTTC. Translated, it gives CASSPQSPYEQYF.

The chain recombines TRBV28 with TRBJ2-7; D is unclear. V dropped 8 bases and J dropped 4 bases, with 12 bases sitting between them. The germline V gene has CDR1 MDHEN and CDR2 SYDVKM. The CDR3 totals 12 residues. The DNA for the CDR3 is TGTGCCAGCTTAAGCAAGAGGTACGAGCAGTACTTC. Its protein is CASLSKRYEQYF.

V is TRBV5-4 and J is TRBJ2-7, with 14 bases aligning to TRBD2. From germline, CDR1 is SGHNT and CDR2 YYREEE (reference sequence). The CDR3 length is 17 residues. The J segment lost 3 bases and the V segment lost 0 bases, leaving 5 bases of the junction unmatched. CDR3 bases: TGTGCCAGCAGCTTGGGAGGGACTAGCGGGGGAAGCTACGAGCAGTACTTC. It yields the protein CASSLGGTSGGSYEQYF. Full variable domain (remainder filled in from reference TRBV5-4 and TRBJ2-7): ETGVTQSPTHLIKTRGQQVTLRCSSQSGHNTVSWYQQALGQGPQFIFQYYREEENGRGNFPPRFSGLQFPNYSSELNVNALELDDSALYLCASSLGGTSGGSYEQYFGPGTRLTVT.

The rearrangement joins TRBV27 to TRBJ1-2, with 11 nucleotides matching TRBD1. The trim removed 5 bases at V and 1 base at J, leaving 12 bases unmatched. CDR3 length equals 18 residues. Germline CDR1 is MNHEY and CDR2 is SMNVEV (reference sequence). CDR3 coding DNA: TGTGCCAGCAGTCAAACATACCCCGGGACAGGGGGTAACTATGGCTACACCTTC. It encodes CASSQTYPGTGGNYGYTF.

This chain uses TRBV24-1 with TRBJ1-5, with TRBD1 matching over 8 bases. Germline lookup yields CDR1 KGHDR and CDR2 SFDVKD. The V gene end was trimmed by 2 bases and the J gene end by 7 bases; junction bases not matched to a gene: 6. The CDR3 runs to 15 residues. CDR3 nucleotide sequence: TGTGCCACCAGTGATTCTGGACAGGGAGGGCAGCCCCAGCATTTT. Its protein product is CATSDSGQGGQPQHF.

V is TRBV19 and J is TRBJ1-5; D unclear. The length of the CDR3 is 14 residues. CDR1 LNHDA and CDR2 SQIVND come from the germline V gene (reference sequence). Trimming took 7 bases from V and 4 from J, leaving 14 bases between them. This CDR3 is CASTQRRGNQPQHF. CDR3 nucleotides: TGTGCCAGTACTCAGCGACGGGGTAATCAGCCCCAGCATTTT.